The TCR beta chain described here comes from a study of radiotherapy plus CTLA-4 blockade in lung cancer. General study findings and limits: Dynamics of early blood T cell clones, together with interferon-beta, were reportedly the best predictors of response. In blood, after radiotherapy plus ipilimumab, tumor-derived TCR clones expanded.

There are 16 residues in the CDR3. V was clipped by 3 bases and J by 0 bases, with 12 bases between them. The germline V gene has CDR1 KGHSH and CDR2 LQKENI. As to this clone: Its target is unknown.

Using immunoSEQ multiplex PCR, the repertoire was profiled, and TCRdb retains in-frame clones only, with some absent. The sample gives roughly 54,000 clones, 65% to 80% of which show up once; under 3.5% is in the top ten. The rearrangement uses TRBV18 and TRBJ1-3; TRBD1 is a possible D gene (5 bases). The clonotype originates from a human donor with non-small cell lung cancer who had a partial response to radiotherapy plus ipilimumab. The sample in question was peripheral blood, obtained from a patient treated with radiotherapy plus ipilimumab. The CDR3 DNA follows: TGTGCCAGCTCACCCCTCGACGGGGGCTCTGGAAACACCATATATTTT. Protein: CASSPLDGGSGNTIYF.